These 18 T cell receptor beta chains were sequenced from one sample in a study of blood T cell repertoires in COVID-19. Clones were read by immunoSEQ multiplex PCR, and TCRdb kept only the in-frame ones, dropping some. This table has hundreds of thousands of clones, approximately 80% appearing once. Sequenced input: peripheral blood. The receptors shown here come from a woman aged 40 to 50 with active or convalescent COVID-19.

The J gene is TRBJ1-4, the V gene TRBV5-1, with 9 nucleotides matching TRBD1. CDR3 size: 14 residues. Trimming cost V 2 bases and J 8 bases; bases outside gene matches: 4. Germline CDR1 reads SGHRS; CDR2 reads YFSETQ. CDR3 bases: TGCGCCAGCAGCTTCGGGACAGGGACCGAAAAACTGTTTTTT. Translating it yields CASSFGTGTEKLFF.

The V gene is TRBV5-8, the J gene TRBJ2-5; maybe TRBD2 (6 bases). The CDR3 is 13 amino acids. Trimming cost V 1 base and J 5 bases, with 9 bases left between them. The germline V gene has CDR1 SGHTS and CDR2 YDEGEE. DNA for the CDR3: TGTGCCAGCAGCTTGCCGGGGGAGGAGACCCAGTACTTC. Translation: CASSLPGEETQYF.

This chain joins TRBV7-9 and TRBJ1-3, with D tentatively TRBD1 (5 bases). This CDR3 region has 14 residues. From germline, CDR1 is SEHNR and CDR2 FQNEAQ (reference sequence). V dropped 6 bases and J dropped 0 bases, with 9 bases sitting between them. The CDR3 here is CASRKTVSGNTIYF. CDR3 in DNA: TGTGCCAGCAGAAAGACAGTCTCTGGAAACACCATATATTTT.

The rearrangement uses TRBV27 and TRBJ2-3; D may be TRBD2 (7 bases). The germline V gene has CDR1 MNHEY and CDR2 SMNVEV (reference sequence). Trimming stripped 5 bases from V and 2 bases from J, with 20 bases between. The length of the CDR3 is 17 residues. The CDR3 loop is CASSRGGQIPTTDTQYF. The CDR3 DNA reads TGTGCCAGCAGTAGGGGGGGGCAGATACCAACCACAGATACGCAGTATTTT.

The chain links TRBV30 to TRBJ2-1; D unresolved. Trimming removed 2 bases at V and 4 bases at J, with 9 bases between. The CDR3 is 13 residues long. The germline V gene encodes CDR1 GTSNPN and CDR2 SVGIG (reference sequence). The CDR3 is CAWSSGQYNEQFF. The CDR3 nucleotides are TGTGCCTGGAGTAGTGGGCAATACAATGAGCAGTTCTTC.

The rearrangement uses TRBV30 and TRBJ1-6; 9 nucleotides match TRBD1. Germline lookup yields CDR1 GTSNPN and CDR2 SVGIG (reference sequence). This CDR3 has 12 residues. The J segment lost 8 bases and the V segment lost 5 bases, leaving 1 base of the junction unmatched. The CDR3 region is CAWGTGHSPLHF. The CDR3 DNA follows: TGTGCCTGGGGGACAGGGCATTCACCCCTCCACTTT.

CDR3: CASSTPVNYGYTF. The CDR3, as DNA: TGTGCCAGTAGTACCCCAGTCAACTATGGCTACACCTTC. The chain employs TRBV19 and TRBJ1-2; no clear D gene. The CDR3 runs to 13 residues. Trimming removed 4 bases at V and 2 bases at J, with 8 bases between. Germline CDR1 and CDR2: LNHDA and SQIVND (reference sequence). The full variable domain, rest sourced from reference TRBV19 and TRBJ1-2, is DGGITQSPKYLFRKEGQNVTLSCEQNLNHDAMYWYRQDPGQGLRLIYYSQIVNDFQKGDIAEGYSVSREKKESFPLTVTSAQKNPTAFYLCASSTPVNYGYTFGSGTRLTVV.

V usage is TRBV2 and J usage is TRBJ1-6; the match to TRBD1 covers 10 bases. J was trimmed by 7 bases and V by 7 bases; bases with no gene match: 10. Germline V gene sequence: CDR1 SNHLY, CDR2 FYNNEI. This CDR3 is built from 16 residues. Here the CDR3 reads CASTFSPGQGNSPLHF. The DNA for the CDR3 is TGTGCCAGCACCTTTTCCCCGGGACAGGGGAATTCACCCCTCCACTTT.

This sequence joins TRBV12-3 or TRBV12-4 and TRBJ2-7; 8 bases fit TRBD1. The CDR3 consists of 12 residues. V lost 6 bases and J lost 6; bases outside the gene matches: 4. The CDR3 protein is CASSPDRAEQYF. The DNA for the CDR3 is TGTGCCAGCAGCCCGGACAGGGCCGAGCAGTACTTC.

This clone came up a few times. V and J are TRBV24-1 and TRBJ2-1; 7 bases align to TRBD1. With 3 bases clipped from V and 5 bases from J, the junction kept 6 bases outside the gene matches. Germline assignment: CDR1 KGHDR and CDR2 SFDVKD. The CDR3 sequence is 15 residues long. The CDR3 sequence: CATSDPDRADNEQFF. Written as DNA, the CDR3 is TGTGCCACCAGTGATCCAGACAGGGCGGACAATGAGCAGTTCTTC.

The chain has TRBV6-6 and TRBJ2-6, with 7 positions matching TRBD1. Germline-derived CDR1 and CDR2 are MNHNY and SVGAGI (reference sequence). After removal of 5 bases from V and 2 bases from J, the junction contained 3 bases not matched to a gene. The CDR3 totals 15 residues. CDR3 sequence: CASSTDRPGANVLTF. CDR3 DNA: TGTGCCAGCAGTACGGACAGGCCTGGGGCCAACGTCCTGACTTTC.

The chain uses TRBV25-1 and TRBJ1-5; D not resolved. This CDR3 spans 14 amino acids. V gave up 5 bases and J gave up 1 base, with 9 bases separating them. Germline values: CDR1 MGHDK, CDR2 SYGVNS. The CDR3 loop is CASSLGGSNQPQHF. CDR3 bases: TGTGCCAGCAGTCTAGGAGGGAGCAATCAGCCCCAGCATTTT.

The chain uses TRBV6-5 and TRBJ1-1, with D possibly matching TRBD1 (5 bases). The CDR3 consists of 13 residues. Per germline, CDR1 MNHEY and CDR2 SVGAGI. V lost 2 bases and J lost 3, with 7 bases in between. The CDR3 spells CASSYRGDTEAFF. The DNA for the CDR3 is TGTGCCAGCAGTTACAGGGGTGACACTGAAGCTTTCTTT.

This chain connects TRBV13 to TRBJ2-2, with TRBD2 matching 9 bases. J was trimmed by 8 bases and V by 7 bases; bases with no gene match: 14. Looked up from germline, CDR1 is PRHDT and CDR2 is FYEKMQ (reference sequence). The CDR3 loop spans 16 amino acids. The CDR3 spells CASMGASGTPLGELFF. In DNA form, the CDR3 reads TGTGCCAGCATGGGTGCTAGCGGGACACCGCTGGGGGAGCTGTTTTTT.

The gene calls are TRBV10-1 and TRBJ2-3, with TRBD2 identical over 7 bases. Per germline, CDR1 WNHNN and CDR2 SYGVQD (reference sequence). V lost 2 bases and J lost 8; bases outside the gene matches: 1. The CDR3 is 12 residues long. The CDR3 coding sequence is TGCGCCAGCAGTGAGGGGGGGGGTACGCAGTATTTT. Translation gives CASSEGGGTQYF.

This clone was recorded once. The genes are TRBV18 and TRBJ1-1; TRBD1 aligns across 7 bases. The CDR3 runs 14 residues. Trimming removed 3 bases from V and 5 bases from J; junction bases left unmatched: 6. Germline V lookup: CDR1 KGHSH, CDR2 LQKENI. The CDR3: CASSPRQGRTEAFF. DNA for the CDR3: TGTGCCAGCTCACCCCGACAGGGAAGGACTGAAGCTTTCTTT.

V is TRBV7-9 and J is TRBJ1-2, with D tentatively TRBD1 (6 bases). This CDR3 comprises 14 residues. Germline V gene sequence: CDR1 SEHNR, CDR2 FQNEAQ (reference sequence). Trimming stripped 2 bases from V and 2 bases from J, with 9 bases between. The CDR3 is CASSLRGGNYGYTF. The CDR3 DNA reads TGTGCCAGCAGCTTAAGGGGGGGAAACTATGGCTACACCTTC.

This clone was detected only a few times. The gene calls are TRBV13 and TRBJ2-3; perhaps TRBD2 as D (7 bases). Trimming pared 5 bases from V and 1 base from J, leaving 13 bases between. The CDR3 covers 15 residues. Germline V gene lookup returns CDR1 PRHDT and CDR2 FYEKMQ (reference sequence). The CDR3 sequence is CASSHGGARTDTQYF. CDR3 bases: TGTGCCAGCAGCCATGGGGGGGCACGCACAGATACGCAGTATTTT.